This T cell receptor beta chain was observed in a study of blood T cells in healthy people across ages. The CDR3 has 15 residues. V dropped 2 bases and J dropped 4; count of bases not matched to a gene: 4. Germline values: CDR1 DFQATT, CDR2 SNEGSKA (reference sequence). A second PCR, run for roughly 7 to 11 cycles, used a sample-barcoded 5' primer plus a J-beta primer mix. TCRdb fed the 5' RACE reads into MiXCR, producing one record per CDR3 protein. The sample consists of just under 550,000 distinct CDR3 sequences, 24% of them appearing once. The same data also went into a second study, on T cells of mothers and their children.

This TCR was sampled from a boy aged 10-17 years in good health. The rearrangement uses TRBV20-1 and TRBJ2-5; 13 bases map to TRBD2. Specimen: blood. CDR3 coding DNA: TGCAGTGCTAGACATACTAGCGGGAGGGGAGAGACCCAGTACTTC. As protein: CSARHTSGRGETQYF.